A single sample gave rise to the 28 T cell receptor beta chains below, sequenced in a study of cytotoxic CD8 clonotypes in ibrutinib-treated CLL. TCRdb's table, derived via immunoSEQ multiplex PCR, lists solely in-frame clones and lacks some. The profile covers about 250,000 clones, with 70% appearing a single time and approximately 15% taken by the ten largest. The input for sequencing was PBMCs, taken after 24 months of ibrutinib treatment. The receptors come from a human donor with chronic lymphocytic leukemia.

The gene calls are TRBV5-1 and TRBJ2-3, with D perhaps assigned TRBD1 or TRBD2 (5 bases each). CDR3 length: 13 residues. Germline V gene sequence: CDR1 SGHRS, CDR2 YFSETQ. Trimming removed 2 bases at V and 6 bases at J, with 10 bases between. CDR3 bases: TGCGCCAGCAGCTTAGAGGGGTCGGATACGCAGTATTTT. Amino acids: CASSLEGSDTQYF.

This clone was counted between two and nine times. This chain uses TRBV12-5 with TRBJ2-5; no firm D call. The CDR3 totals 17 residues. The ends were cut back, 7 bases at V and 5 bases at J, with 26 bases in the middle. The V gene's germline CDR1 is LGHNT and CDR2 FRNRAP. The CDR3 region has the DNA TGTGCTAGTGCATTTCCGTTACTCGGCTCGGCTGGGGAGACCCAGTACTTC. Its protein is CASAFPLLGSAGETQYF.

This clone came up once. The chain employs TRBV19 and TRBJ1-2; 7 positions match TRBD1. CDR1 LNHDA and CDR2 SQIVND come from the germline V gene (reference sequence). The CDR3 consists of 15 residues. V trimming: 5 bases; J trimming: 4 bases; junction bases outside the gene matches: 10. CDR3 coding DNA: TGTGCCAGTAGTTCAACGACAGGGATCCCCTATGGCTACACCTTC. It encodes CASSSTTGIPYGYTF.

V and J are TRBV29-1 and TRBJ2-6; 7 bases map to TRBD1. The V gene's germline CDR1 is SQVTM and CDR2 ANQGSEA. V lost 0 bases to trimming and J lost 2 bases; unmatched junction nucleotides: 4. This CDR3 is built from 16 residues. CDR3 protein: CSVEEDGTAGANVLTF. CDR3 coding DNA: TGCAGCGTTGAAGAGGACGGGACAGCTGGGGCCAACGTCCTGACTTTC.

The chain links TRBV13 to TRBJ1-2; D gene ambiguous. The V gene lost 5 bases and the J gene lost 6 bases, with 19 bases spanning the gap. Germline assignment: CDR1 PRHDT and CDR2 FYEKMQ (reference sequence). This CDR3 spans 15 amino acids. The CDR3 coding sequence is TGTGCCAGCAGCCCGTCGCGTCGCAGGTGGGATGGCTACACCTTC. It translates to CASSPSRRRWDGYTF.

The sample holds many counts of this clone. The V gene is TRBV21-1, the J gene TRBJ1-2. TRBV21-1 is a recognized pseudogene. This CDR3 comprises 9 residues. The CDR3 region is CATRGGYTF. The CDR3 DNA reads TGTGCCACTCGGGGGGGCTACACCTTC.

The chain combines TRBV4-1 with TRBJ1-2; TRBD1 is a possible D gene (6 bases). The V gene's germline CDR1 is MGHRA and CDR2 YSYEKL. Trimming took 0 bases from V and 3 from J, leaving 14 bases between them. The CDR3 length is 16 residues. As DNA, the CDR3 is TGCGCCAGCAGCCAAGAGGGGACAAACTCCTACTATGGCTACACCTTC. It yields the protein CASSQEGTNSYYGYTF.

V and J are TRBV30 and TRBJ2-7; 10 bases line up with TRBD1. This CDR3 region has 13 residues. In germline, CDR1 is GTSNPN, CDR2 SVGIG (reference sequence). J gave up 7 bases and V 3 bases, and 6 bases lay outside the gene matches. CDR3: CAWSDRGLGEQYF. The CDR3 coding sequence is TGTGCCTGGAGCGACAGGGGGCTGGGTGAGCAGTACTTC.

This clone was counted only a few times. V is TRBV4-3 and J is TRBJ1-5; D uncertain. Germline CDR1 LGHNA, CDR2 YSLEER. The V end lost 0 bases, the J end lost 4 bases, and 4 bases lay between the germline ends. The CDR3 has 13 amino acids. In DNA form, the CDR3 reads TGCGCCAGCAGCCAAGAGCTGAATCAGCCCCAGCATTTT. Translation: CASSQELNQPQHF.

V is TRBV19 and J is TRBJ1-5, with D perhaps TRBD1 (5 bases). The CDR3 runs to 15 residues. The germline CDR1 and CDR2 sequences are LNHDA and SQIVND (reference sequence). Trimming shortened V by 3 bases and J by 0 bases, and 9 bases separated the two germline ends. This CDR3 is CASSMSRDSNQPQHF. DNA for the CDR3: TGTGCCAGTAGTATGTCCAGGGATAGCAATCAGCCCCAGCATTTT. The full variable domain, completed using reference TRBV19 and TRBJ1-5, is DGGITQSPKYLFRKEGQNVTLSCEQNLNHDAMYWYRQDPGQGLRLIYYSQIVNDFQKGDIAEGYSVSREKKESFPLTVTSAQKNPTAFYLCASSMSRDSNQPQHFGDGTRLSIL.

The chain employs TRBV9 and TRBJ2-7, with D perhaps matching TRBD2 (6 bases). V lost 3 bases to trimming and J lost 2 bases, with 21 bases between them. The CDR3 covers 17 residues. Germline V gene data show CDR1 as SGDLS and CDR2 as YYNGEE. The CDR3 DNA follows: TGTGCCAGCAGCGGACCCAAAGGGTCAGGAGGGACCTACGAGCAGTACTTC. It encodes CASSGPKGSGGTYEQYF.

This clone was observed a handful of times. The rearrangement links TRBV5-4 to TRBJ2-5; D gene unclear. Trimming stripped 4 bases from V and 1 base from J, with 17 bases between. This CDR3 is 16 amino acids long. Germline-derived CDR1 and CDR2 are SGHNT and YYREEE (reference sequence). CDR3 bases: TGTGCCAGCAGCCCCACGAGAAGTCTCTTCCAAGAGACCCAGTACTTC. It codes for CASSPTRSLFQETQYF.

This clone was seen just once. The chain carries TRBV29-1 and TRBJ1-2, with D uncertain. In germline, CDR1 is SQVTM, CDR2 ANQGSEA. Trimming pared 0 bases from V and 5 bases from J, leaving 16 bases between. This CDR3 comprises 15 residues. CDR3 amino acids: CSVEDARRKHYGYTF. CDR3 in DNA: TGCAGCGTTGAAGACGCCCGACGGAAACATTATGGCTACACCTTC.

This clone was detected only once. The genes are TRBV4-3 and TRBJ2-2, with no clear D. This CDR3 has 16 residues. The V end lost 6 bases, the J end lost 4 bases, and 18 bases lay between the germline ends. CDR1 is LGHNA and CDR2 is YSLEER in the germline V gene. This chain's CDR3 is CASSSNSGSFTGELFF. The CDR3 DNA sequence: TGCGCCAGCAGTTCTAATAGTGGCAGTTTCACCGGGGAGCTGTTTTTT.

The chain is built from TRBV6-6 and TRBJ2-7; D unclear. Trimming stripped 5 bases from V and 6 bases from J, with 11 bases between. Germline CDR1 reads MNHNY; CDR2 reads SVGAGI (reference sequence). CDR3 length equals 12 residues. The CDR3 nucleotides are TGTGCCAGCAGTCTAAGTATACGCGAGCAGTACTTC. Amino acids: CASSLSIREQYF.

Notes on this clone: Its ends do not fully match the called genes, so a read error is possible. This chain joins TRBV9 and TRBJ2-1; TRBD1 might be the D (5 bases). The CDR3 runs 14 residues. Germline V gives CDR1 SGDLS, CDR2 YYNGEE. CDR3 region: CASNRQSSYDEQFF. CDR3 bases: TGTGCCAGCAACCGACAGAGCTCCTACGATGAGCAGTTCTTC.

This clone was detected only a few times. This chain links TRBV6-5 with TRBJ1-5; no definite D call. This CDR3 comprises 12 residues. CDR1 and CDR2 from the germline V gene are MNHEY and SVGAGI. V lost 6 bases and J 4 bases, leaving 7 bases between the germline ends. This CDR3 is CASRAGNQPQHF. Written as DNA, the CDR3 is TGTGCCAGCAGGGCTGGGAATCAGCCCCAGCATTTT.

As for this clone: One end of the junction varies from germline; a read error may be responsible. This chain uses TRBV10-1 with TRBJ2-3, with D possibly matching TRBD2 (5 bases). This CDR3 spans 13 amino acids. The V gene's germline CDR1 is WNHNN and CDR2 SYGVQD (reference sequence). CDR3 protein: CASSQSGAVSQYF. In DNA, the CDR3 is TGCGCCAGCAGTCAGTCTGGAGCGGTATCGCAGTATTTT.

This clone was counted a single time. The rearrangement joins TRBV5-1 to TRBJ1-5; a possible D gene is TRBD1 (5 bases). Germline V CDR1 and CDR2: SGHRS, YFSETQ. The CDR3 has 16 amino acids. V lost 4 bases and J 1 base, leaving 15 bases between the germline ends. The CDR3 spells CASSPGLPGSNQPQHF. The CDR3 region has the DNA TGCGCCAGCAGCCCGGGCCTCCCAGGGAGCAATCAGCCCCAGCATTTT.

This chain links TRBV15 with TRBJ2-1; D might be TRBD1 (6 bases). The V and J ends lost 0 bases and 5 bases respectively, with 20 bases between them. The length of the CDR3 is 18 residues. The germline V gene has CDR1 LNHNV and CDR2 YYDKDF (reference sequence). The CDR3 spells CATSRDRRGLFFDNEQFF. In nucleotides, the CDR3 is TGTGCCACCAGCAGAGATCGCAGGGGCCTCTTTTTCGACAATGAGCAGTTCTTC.

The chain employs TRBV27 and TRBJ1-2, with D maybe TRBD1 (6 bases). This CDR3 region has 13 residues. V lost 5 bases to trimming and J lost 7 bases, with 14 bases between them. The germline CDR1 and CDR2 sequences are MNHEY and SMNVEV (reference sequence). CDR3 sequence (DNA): TGTGCCAGCAGTACGGGGGGGCTCGGTGGCTACACCTTC. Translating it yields CASSTGGLGGYTF.

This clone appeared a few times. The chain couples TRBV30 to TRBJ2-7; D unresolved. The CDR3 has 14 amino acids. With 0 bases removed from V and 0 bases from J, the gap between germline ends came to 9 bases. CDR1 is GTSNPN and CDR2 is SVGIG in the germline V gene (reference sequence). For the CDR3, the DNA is TGTGCCTGGAGTGTATTCGGAAGCTCCTACGAGCAGTACTTC. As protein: CAWSVFGSSYEQYF.

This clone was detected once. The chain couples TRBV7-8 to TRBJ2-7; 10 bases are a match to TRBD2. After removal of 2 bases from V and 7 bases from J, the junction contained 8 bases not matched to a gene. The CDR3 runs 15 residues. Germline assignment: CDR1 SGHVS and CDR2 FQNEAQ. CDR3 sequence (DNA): TGTGCCAGCAGCTTACCAGCGGGAGGGCCTATTGAGCAGTACTTC. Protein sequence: CASSLPAGGPIEQYF. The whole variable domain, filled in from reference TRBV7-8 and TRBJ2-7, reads GAGVSQSPRYKVAKRGQDVALRCDPISGHVSLFWYQQALGQGPEFLTYFQNEAQLDKSGLPSDRFFAERPEGSVSTLKIQRTQQEDSAVYLCASSLPAGGPIEQYFGPGTRLTVT.

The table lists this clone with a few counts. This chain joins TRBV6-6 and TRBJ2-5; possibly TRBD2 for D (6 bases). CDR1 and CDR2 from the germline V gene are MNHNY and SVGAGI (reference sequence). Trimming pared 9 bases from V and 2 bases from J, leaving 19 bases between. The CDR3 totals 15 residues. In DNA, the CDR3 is TGTGCCAGGGCCCCGGGAGCCACTAGTCAAGAGACCCAGTACTTC. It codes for CARAPGATSQETQYF.

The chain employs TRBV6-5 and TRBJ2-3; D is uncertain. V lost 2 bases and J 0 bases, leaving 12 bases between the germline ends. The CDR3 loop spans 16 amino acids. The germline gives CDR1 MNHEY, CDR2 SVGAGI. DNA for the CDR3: TGTGCCAGCAGTTACGGCTCTTCCCCTAGCACAGATACGCAGTATTTT. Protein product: CASSYGSSPSTDTQYF.

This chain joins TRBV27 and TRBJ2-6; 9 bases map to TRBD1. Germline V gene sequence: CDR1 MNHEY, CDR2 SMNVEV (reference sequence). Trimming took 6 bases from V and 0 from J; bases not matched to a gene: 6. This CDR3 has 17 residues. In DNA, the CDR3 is TGTGCCAGCAGACAGACAGGGGGTATCTCTGGGGCCAACGTCCTGACTTTC. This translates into CASRQTGGISGANVLTF.

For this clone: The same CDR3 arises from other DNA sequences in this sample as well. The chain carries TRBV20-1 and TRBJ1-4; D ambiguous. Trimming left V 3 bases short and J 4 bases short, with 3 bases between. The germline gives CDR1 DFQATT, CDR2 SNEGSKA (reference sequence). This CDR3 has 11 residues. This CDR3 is CSASLNEKLFF. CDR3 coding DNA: TGCAGTGCTAGCCTTAATGAAAAACTGTTTTTT.

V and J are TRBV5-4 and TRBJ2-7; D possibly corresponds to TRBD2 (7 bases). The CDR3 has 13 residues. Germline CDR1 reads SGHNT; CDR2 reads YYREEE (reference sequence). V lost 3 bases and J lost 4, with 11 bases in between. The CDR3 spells CASSWGGGYEQYF. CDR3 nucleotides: TGTGCCAGCAGCTGGGGGGGCGGGTACGAGCAGTACTTC. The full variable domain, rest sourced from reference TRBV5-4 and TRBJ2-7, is ETGVTQSPTHLIKTRGQQVTLRCSSQSGHNTVSWYQQALGQGPQFIFQYYREEENGRGNFPPRFSGLQFPNYSSELNVNALELDDSALYLCASSWGGGYEQYFGPGTRLTVT.